The clone carrying this T cell receptor beta chain was detected a few times. Its antigen is unidentified. The sample belongs to a study of CD8 T cells in ankylosing spondylitis. Study conclusions and caveats: Blood from ankylosing spondylitis patients appeared to carry a characteristic roughly eight-variant TCR beta motif. According to the report, clones linked to the disease were significantly enriched in matched synovial fluid samples taken from ankylosing spondylitis patients.

The TCR beta libraries were generated through quantitative 5'-RACE incorporating molecular barcodes. MiXCR, run by TCRdb on the 5' RACE reads, gives a single entry per CDR3 protein. The sample records 350,000 or so distinct CDR3 sequences, 8% being singletons. The sample consisted of blood, either unsorted or a sorted T cell fraction (not recorded which). This receptor was taken from a male donor with ankylosing spondylitis.

The CDR3 sequence is CATQGGLASDTQYF. The CDR3, as DNA: TGTGCCACCCAGGGTGGACTAGCCTCAGATACGCAGTATTTT. The V and J genes are TRBV28 and TRBJ2-3; TRBD2 aligns across 8 bases. The CDR3 is 14 amino acids. The junction had 10 bases not matched to a gene; V was cut back by 10 bases and J by 4 bases. The germline CDR1 and CDR2 sequences are MDHEN and SYDVKM. Full variable domain (rest looked up from reference TRBV28 and TRBJ2-3): DVKVTQSSRYLVKRTGEKVFLECVQDMDHENMFWYRQDPGLGLRLIYFSYDVKMKEKGDIPEGYSVSREKKERFSLILESASTNQTSMYLCATQGGLASDTQYFGPGTRLTVL.